The present T cell receptor beta chain was sequenced within a study of T cell responses to AZD1222 COVID-19 vaccine. Background on the study: Pooling of second doses given at about 4 or about 12 weeks was done. Regarding the study as a whole: Donors, mostly white British, included more females; clonal diversity was possibly underestimated. Spike-specific TCR breadth and depth went up after people got two AZD1222 doses. Baseline seropositivity characterized only a handful of AZD1222 recipients.

The CDR3 covers 13 residues. Germline-derived CDR1 and CDR2 are GTSNPN and SVGIG (reference sequence). Trimming took 4 bases from V and 0 from J; bases not matched to a gene: 3. Comment on this clone: Its antigen is currently unknown.

Sequenced by immunoSEQ multiplex PCR; TCRdb stores in-frame clones only, minus some. The table lists about 56,000 clones, 88% of them singletons. This receptor was identified in an adult in good health. The chain employs TRBV30 and TRBJ2-7, with 7 bases aligning to TRBD2. Sequencing used peripheral blood, obtained on day 0 of AZD1222 vaccination. The CDR3 here is CAWTPGGSYEQYF. CDR3 in DNA: TGTGCCTGGACCCCGGGAGGCTCCTACGAGCAGTACTTC.